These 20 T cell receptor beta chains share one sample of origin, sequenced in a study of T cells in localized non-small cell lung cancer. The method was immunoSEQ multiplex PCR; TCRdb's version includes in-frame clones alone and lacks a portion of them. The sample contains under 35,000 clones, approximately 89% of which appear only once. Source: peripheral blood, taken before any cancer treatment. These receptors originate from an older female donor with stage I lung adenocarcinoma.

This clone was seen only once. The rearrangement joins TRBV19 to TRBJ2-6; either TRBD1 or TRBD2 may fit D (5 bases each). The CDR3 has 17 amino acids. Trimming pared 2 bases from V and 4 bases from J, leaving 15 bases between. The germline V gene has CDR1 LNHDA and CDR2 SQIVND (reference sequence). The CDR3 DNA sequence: TGTGCCAGTAGTATAACTATGGCTCGGGGCGGGGCCAACGTCCTGACTTTC. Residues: CASSITMARGGANVLTF.

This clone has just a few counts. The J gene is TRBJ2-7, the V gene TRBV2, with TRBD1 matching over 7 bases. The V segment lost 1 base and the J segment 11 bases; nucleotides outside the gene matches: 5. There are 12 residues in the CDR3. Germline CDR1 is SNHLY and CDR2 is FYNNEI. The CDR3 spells CASSEDRGDKYF. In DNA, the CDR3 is TGTGCCAGCAGTGAAGACAGGGGAGACAAGTACTTC.

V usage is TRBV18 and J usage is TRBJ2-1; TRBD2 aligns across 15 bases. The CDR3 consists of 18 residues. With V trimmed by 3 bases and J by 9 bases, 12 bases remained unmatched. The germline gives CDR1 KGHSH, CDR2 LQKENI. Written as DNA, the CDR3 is TGTGCCAGCTCACCGAAATCAGGACTAGCGGGAGGGAAGGGTGAGCAGTTCTTC. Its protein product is CASSPKSGLAGGKGEQFF.

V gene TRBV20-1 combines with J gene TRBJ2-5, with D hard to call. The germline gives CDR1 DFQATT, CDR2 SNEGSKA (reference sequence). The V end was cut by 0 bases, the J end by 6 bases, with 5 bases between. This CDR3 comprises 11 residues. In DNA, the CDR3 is TGCAGTGCTAGAGAAGCGCAGACCCAGTACTTC. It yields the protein CSAREAQTQYF.

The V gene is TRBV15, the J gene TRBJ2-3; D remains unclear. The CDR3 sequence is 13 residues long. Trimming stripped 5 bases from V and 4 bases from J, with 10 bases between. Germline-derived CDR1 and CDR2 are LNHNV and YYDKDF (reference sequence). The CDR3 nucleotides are TGTGCCACCAGCCGCGAACTGGCAGATACGCAGTATTTT. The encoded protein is CATSRELADTQYF.

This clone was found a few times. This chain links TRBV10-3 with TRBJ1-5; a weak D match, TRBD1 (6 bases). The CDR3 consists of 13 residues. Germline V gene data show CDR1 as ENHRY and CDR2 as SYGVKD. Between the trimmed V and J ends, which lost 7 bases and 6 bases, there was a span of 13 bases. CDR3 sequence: CAIKAGEGQPQHF. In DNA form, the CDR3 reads TGTGCCATCAAGGCAGGGGAGGGTCAGCCCCAGCATTTT.

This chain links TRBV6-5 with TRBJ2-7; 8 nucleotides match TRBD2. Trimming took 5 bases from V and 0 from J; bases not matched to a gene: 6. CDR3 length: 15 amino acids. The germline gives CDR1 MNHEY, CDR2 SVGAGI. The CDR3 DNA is TGTGCCAGCAGTAAGATAGCGGGGAGCTCCTACGAGCAGTACTTC. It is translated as CASSKIAGSSYEQYF.

The CDR3 spells CASSITGTAKNIQYF. CDR3 nucleotides: TGTGCCAGCAGTATCACCGGGACAGCCAAAAACATTCAGTACTTC. J is TRBJ2-4 and V is TRBV28; D may be TRBD1 or TRBD2 (5 bases each). Germline V lookup: CDR1 MDHEN, CDR2 SYDVKM. The ends were cut back, 5 bases at V and 0 bases at J, with 11 bases in the middle. The CDR3 consists of 15 residues.

The DNA of the CDR3 is TGTGCCAGCAGTGGATGGCCCGGGACTAGCGGGAGATATTTCAATGAGCAGTTCTTC. Its protein is CASSGWPGTSGRYFNEQFF. The rearrangement links TRBV2 to TRBJ2-1, with 14 bases identical to TRBD2. Looked up from germline, CDR1 is SNHLY and CDR2 is FYNNEI. V lost 4 bases and J lost 6; bases outside the gene matches: 14. The CDR3 spans 19 residues.

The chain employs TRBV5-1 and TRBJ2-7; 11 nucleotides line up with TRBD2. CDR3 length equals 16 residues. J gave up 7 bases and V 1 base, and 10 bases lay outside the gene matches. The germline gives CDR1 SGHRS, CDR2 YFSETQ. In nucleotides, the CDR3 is TGCGCCAGCAGCTTGTTAGGACTAGCGGGCGAACGGGAGCAGTACTTC. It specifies CASSLLGLAGEREQYF. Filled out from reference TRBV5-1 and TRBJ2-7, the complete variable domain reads KAGVTQTPRYLIKTRGQQVTLSCSPISGHRSVSWYQQTPGQGLQFLFEYFSETQRNKGNFPGRFSGRQFSNSRSEMNVSTLELGDSALYLCASSLLGLAGEREQYFGPGTRLTVT.

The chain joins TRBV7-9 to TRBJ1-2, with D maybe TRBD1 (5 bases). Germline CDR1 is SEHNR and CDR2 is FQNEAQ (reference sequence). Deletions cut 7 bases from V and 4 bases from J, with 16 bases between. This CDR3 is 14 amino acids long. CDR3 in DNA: TGTGCCAGCAACCCGATGGGGGGAGCCTATGGCTACACCTTC. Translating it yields CASNPMGGAYGYTF. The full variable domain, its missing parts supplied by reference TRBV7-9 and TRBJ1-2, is DTGVSQNPRHKITKRGQNVTFRCDPISEHNRLYWYRQTLGQGPEFLTYFQNEAQLEKSRLLSDRFSAERPKGSFSTLEIQRTEQGDSAMYLCASNPMGGAYGYTFGSGTRLTVV.

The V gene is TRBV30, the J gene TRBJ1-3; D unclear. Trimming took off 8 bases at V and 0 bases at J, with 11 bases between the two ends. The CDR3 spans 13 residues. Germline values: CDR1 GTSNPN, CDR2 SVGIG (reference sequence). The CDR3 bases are TGTGCCGTATCAGTAAACTCTGGAAACACCATATATTTT. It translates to CAVSVNSGNTIYF.

The CDR3 region is CASSPRQGEGQPQHF. The CDR3 DNA sequence: TGTGCCAGCAGCCCCCGTCAGGGGGAGGGTCAGCCCCAGCATTTT. This chain connects TRBV9 to TRBJ1-5; the match to TRBD1 covers 7 bases. The V segment lost 4 bases and the J segment 6 bases; nucleotides outside the gene matches: 10. Germline V gene sequence: CDR1 SGDLS, CDR2 YYNGEE. This CDR3 is built from 15 residues.

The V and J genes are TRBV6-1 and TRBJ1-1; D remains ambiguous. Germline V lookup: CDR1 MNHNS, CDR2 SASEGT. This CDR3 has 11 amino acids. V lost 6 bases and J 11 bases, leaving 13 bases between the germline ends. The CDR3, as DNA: TGTGCCAGCAGAGTCTCCCGATCGGCTTTCTTT. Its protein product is CASRVSRSAFF.

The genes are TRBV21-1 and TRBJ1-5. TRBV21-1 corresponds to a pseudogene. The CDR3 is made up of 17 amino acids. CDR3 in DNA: TGTGCCAGCAGCTTTGACCGGACGCAGTTCCCCCCCCCGCCCCAGCATTTT. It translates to CASSFDRTQFPPPPQHF.

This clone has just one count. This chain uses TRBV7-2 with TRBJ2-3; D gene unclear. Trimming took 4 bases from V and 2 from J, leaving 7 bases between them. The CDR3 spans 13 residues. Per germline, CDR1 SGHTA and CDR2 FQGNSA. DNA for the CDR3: TGTGCCAGCAGCTCCACGTACACAGATACGCAGTATTTT. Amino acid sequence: CASSSTYTDTQYF.

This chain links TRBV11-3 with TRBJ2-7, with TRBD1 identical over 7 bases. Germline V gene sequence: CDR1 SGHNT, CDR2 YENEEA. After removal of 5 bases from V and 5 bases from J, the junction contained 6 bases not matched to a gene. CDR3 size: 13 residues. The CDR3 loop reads CASSLTGRDEQYF. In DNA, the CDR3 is TGTGCCAGCAGCCTGACAGGGCGGGACGAGCAGTACTTC.

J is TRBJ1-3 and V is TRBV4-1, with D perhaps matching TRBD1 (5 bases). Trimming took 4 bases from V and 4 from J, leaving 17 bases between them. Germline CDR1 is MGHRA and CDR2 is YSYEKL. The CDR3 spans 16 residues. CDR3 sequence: CASSRGRIARGNTIYF. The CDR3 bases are TGCGCCAGCAGCCGGGGGAGGATCGCGAGAGGAAACACCATATATTTT.

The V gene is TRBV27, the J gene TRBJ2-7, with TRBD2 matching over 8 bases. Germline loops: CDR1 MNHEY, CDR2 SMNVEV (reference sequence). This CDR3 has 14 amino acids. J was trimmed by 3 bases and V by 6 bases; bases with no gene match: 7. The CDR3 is CASSLAGRDYEQYF. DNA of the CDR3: TGTGCCAGCAGCCTAGCGGGTCGTGACTACGAGCAGTACTTC.

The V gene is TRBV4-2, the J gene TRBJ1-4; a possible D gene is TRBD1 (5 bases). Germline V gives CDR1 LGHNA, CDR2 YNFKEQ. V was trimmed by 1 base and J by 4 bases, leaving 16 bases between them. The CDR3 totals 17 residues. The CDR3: CASSQADTAGINEKLFF. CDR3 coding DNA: TGTGCCAGCAGCCAAGCTGATACTGCAGGGATTAATGAAAAACTGTTTTTT.